The present T cell receptor beta chain was sequenced within a study of blood T cell repertoires in COVID-19. Study background: The cDNA or gDNA used as material had been derived from T cells, B-cell-depleted T cells, or PBMCs.

This CDR3 spans 15 amino acids. Trimming stripped 1 base from V and 1 base from J, with 10 bases between. Germline V CDR1 and CDR2: LGHNA, YNFKEQ. Clones were sequenced by immunoSEQ multiplex PCR, and TCRdb holds only the in-frame ones, with some missing. Here the sample spans about 100,000 clones, just under 95% being singletons. Sequenced input: peripheral blood. This receptor was identified in a man between 65 and 85 years old with acute or convalescent COVID-19. The chain links TRBV4-2 to TRBJ1-1, with D unresolved. CDR3 sequence: CASSQVRVQNTEAFF. CDR3 bases: TGTGCCAGCAGCCAAGTTCGGGTACAGAACACTGAAGCTTTCTTT.